This TCR beta chain appears in the sequencing data of a study of blood T cell repertoires in COVID-19. Study overall: Researchers got acute and convalescent COVID-19 samples from the United States, Italy and Spain. PBMCs, B-cell-depleted T cells, or T cells provided the cDNA or gDNA that made up the material.

As originally analysed: Reference gene primer amplification in the assay estimated nucleated cell counts. Only in-frame clones appear in the TCRdb table, and some are missing; sequencing was by immunoSEQ multiplex PCR. V and J calls and clone size are copied from that table; D and trimming were computed from the DNA. The sample consists of tens of thousands of clones, over 70% of them appearing once. Trimming took off 6 bases at V and 7 bases at J, with 15 bases between the two ends. The CDR3 has 13 residues. This sequence originates from a man aged 50-60 years with acute or convalescent COVID-19. J is TRBJ1-2 and V is TRBV12-3 or TRBV12-4, with D unclear. Sequenced material: peripheral blood. Written as DNA, the CDR3 is TGTGCCAGCAGCCTCGGAGTTTATACTGGCTACACCTTC. Translation: CASSLGVYTGYTF.